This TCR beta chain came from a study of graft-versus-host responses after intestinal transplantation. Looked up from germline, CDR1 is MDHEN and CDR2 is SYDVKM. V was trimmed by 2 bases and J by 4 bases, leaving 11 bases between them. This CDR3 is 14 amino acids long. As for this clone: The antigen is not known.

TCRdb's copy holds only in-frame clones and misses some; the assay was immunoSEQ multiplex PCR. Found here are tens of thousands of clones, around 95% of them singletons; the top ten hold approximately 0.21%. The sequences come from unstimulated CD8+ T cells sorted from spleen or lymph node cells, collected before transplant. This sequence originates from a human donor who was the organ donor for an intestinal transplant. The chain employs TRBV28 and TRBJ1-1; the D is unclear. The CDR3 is CASSLGTWATEAFF. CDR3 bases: TGTGCCAGCAGTTTAGGCACTTGGGCCACTGAAGCTTTCTTT.